These 27 T cell receptor beta chains were all obtained from the same sample, sequenced in a study of T cell responses to AZD1222 COVID-19 vaccine. TCRdb keeps only in-frame clones here, not all; method: immunoSEQ multiplex PCR. The table records 100,000 to 150,000 clones, 90% of them present only once. Sequences were derived from peripheral blood, sampled on day 0 of MenACWY control vaccination. The receptor source for this set is an adult in good health.

A single count supports this clone. The chain uses TRBV3-1 (or the pseudogene TRBV3-2) and TRBJ2-5; the D is unclear. Germline loops: CDR1 LGHDT, CDR2 YNNKEL (reference sequence). CDR3 length equals 16 residues. V was cut by 0 bases and J by 5 bases, with 16 bases left in between. DNA for the CDR3: TGTGCCAGCAGCCAAGATTCGTCTAGAGGTCGGGAGACCCAGTACTTC. Protein product: CASSQDSSRGRETQYF.

The chain is built from TRBV12-5 and TRBJ1-2, with TRBD1 matching 9 bases. The CDR3 extends over 15 amino acids. Germline V lookup: CDR1 LGHNT, CDR2 FRNRAP. V was pared by 5 bases and J by 4 bases, with 8 bases of the junction left unmatched. As DNA, the CDR3 is TGTGCTAGTGGTCCGGAGCCGGGACAGGGCTATGGCTACACCTTC. Its protein is CASGPEPGQGYGYTF. The full variable domain, completed using reference TRBV12-5 and TRBJ1-2, is DARVTQTPRHKVTEMGQEVTMRCQPILGHNTVFWYRQTMMQGLELLAYFRNRAPLDDSGMPKDRFSAEMPDATLATLKIQPSEPRDSAVYFCASGPEPGQGYGYTFGSGTRLTVV.

The chain has TRBV11-2 and TRBJ2-7; 11 positions agree with TRBD2. CDR1 and CDR2 from the germline V gene are SGHAT and FQNNGV. This CDR3 has 14 residues. The V gene end was trimmed by 5 bases and the J gene end by 3 bases; junction bases not matched to a gene: 3. The CDR3: CASSHTSGGYEQYV. Written as DNA, the CDR3 is TGTGCCAGCAGCCACACTAGCGGGGGCTACGAGCAGTACGTC.

V gene TRBV5-8 combines with J gene TRBJ2-5; no reliable D call. This CDR3 contains 15 residues. V shed 0 bases and J shed 3 bases, with 12 bases lying between them. Germline V gene lookup returns CDR1 SGHTS and CDR2 YDEGEE. The CDR3 reads CASSLGLAEKETQYF. The CDR3 DNA sequence: TGTGCCAGCAGCTTGGGCCTGGCAGAGAAAGAGACCCAGTACTTC.

This clone was seen just once. The rearrangement links TRBV5-1 to TRBJ2-1; 10 bases fit TRBD2. The CDR3 runs to 15 residues. Germline CDR1 reads SGHRS; CDR2 reads YFSETQ. V dropped 5 bases and J dropped 4; count of bases not matched to a gene: 6. CDR3 protein: CASRMTSGPYNEQFF. The CDR3 DNA reads as TGCGCCAGCAGAATGACTAGCGGGCCTTACAATGAGCAGTTCTTC.

The rearrangement uses TRBV19 and TRBJ2-5; TRBD2 matches 8 bases. CDR1 and CDR2 from the germline V gene are LNHDA and SQIVND (reference sequence). V shed 2 bases and J 1 base; nucleotides not matched to a gene: 9. CDR3 size: 17 residues. CDR3 sequence reads: CASSILGSRGVQETQYF. CDR3 coding DNA: TGTGCCAGTAGTATACTGGGGTCGCGGGGGGTCCAAGAGACCCAGTACTTC.

V gene TRBV5-5 combines with J gene TRBJ1-5; no firm D call. V gave up 0 bases and J gave up 6 bases, with 10 bases separating them. The CDR3 has 14 residues. The germline CDR1 and CDR2 sequences are SGHKS and YYEKEE (reference sequence). CDR3 nucleotide sequence: TGTGCCAGCAGCTTGGGGCCCACGGGTCAGCCCCAGCATTTT. Translation: CASSLGPTGQPQHF.

The chain carries TRBV18 and TRBJ2-5; D is uncertain. The ends were cut back, 4 bases at V and 1 base at J, with 7 bases in the middle. The CDR3 sequence is 13 residues long. CDR1 KGHSH and CDR2 LQKENI come from the germline V gene. This CDR3 is CASSQHTQETQYF. DNA of the CDR3: TGTGCCAGCTCACAGCACACCCAAGAGACCCAGTACTTC.

J is TRBJ2-1 and V is TRBV19; 9 bases line up with TRBD1. Trimming cost V 8 bases and J 4 bases; bases outside gene matches: 9. CDR3 length equals 15 residues. CDR1 is LNHDA and CDR2 is SQIVND in the germline V gene (reference sequence). The CDR3 is CASGDGTGTYNEQFF. The DNA for the CDR3 is TGTGCCAGTGGGGACGGGACAGGGACATACAATGAGCAGTTCTTC.

The chain uses TRBV29-1 and TRBJ1-1; 9 nucleotides match TRBD1. Germline V CDR1 and CDR2: SQVTM, ANQGSEA. The CDR3 loop spans 15 amino acids. Germline trimming cut 6 bases from V and 0 bases from J; bases unmatched to any gene: 8. For the CDR3, the DNA is TGCAGCGTCGGGACAGGGCCCTTCATGAACACTGAAGCTTTCTTT. Its protein is CSVGTGPFMNTEAFF.

This chain links TRBV18 with TRBJ1-6; 7 bases line up with TRBD1. This CDR3 region has 16 residues. Germline values: CDR1 KGHSH, CDR2 LQKENI. Trimming at V came to 3 bases and at J to 6 bases, leaving 8 bases not matched to a gene. The DNA of the CDR3 is TGTGCCAGCTCACCTACGCAAAACAGGGGTAATTCACCCCTCCACTTT. It translates to CASSPTQNRGNSPLHF.

V and J are TRBV3-1 (or the pseudogene TRBV3-2) and TRBJ2-7; TRBD2 matches 8 bases. With 1 base clipped from V and 4 bases from J, the junction kept 6 bases outside the gene matches. Germline V gene sequence: CDR1 LGHDT, CDR2 YNNKEL (reference sequence). This CDR3 has 15 residues. CDR3 protein: CASSQGLANLYEQYF. DNA for the CDR3: TGTGCCAGCAGCCAAGGACTAGCGAACCTATACGAGCAGTACTTC.

The rearrangement links TRBV25-1 to TRBJ2-2; 11 bases align to TRBD2. V was pared by 6 bases and J by 3 bases, with 0 bases of the junction left unmatched. Germline V lookup: CDR1 MGHDK, CDR2 SYGVNS. This CDR3 is built from 14 residues. The chain's CDR3 is CASRGLADTGELFF. Here the CDR3 DNA reads TGTGCCAGCAGGGGACTAGCGGACACCGGGGAGCTGTTTTTT.

This chain connects TRBV7-9 to TRBJ1-3, with no clear D. V was clipped by 5 bases and J by 3 bases, with 8 bases between them. The CDR3 has 13 residues. Germline V gene sequence: CDR1 SEHNR, CDR2 FQNEAQ (reference sequence). In DNA, the CDR3 is TGTGCCAGCAGCCCAGCAGTTGGAAACACCATATATTTT. It encodes CASSPAVGNTIYF. The full variable domain, in which reference TRBV7-9 and TRBJ1-3 provide the parts outside the CDR3, is DTGVSQNPRHKITKRGQNVTFRCDPISEHNRLYWYRQTLGQGPEFLTYFQNEAQLEKSRLLSDRFSAERPKGSFSTLEIQRTEQGDSAMYLCASSPAVGNTIYFGEGSWLTVV.

There are a few counts of this clone. V usage is TRBV2 and J usage is TRBJ2-1, with TRBD2 identical over 8 bases. The CDR3 runs to 15 residues. Germline V gives CDR1 SNHLY, CDR2 FYNNEI. The V segment lost 3 bases and the J segment 3 bases; nucleotides outside the gene matches: 4. The CDR3 DNA is TGTGCCAGCAGTGACCCACTAGCGGTCTACAATGAGCAGTTCTTC. Its protein is CASSDPLAVYNEQFF.

The chain employs TRBV29-1 and TRBJ2-2; TRBD2 might be the D (5 bases). The ends were cut back, 1 base at V and 0 bases at J, with 9 bases in the middle. Germline V gene lookup returns CDR1 SQVTM and CDR2 ANQGSEA. The CDR3 is made up of 15 amino acids. CDR3 loop: CSVEVGDTNTGELFF. The CDR3 nucleotides read TGCAGCGTTGAAGTGGGAGATACGAACACCGGGGAGCTGTTTTTT.

This rearrangement joins TRBV28 to TRBJ2-3, with 9 bases fitting TRBD2. The CDR3 extends over 18 amino acids. The germline gives CDR1 MDHEN, CDR2 SYDVKM. The V gene end was trimmed by 1 base and the J gene end by 7 bases; junction bases not matched to a gene: 15. As DNA, the CDR3 is TGTGCCAGCAGTTTATTATTACTAGGCGGGGGGGCAGGGAATACGCAGTATTTT. This encodes CASSLLLLGGGAGNTQYF.

The CDR3 region is CASSQRTGGGTEAFF. The CDR3 coding sequence is TGTGCCAGTAGTCAGAGGACAGGGGGCGGCACTGAAGCTTTCTTT. The chain uses TRBV19 and TRBJ1-1; 11 positions match TRBD1. This CDR3 contains 15 residues. Trimming took 5 bases from V and 4 from J; bases not matched to a gene: 6. Germline V lookup: CDR1 LNHDA, CDR2 SQIVND (reference sequence).

The gene calls are TRBV6-5 and TRBJ2-7; D unclear. The germline gives CDR1 MNHEY, CDR2 SVGAGI. The CDR3 sequence is 13 residues long. The CDR3 protein is CVSSSDIDREQYV. The CDR3 DNA sequence: TGTGTCAGCAGTTCTGACATCGACCGCGAGCAGTACGTC.

V is TRBV3-1 (or the pseudogene TRBV3-2) and J is TRBJ1-3; D unresolved. The CDR3 spans 18 residues. The V end was cut by 4 bases, the J end by 4 bases, with 23 bases between. Germline V gene lookup returns CDR1 LGHDT and CDR2 YNNKEL (reference sequence). The CDR3 spells CASSLRPAAFRSGNTIYF. CDR3 DNA sequence: TGTGCCAGCAGCCTCCGTCCCGCAGCCTTTAGGAGCGGAAACACCATATATTTT.

This chain uses TRBV19 with TRBJ1-4; no clear D. Germline lookup yields CDR1 LNHDA and CDR2 SQIVND (reference sequence). V gave up 7 bases and J gave up 4 bases, with 7 bases separating them. The CDR3 consists of 12 residues. The CDR3 coding sequence is TGTGCCAGTAACACGGGTAATGAAAAACTGTTTTTT. It yields the protein CASNTGNEKLFF. Using reference TRBV19 and TRBJ1-4 for the parts outside the CDR3, the full variable domain is DGGITQSPKYLFRKEGQNVTLSCEQNLNHDAMYWYRQDPGQGLRLIYYSQIVNDFQKGDIAEGYSVSREKKESFPLTVTSAQKNPTAFYLCASNTGNEKLFFGSGTQLSVL.

This clone is a singleton in its sample. The chain employs TRBV11-2 and TRBJ2-5; no clear D gene. This CDR3 is 13 amino acids long. Germline V gives CDR1 SGHAT, CDR2 FQNNGV. With 0 bases removed from V and 5 bases from J, the gap between germline ends came to 7 bases. CDR3 in DNA: TGTGCCAGCAGCTTAGAGATGGAGGAGACCCAGTACTTC. Translating gives CASSLEMEETQYF.

The chain carries TRBV18 and TRBJ2-6; D is perhaps TRBD2 (5 bases). With 8 bases removed from V and 0 bases from J, the gap between germline ends came to 20 bases. The germline V gene encodes CDR1 KGHSH and CDR2 LQKENI. CDR3 length: 18 residues. The CDR3 region is CASLPQDSIHSGANVLTF. In DNA, the CDR3 is TGTGCCAGCCTACCCCAGGACTCCATTCACTCTGGGGCCAACGTCCTGACTTTC.

This chain joins TRBV27 and TRBJ1-2; D might be TRBD1 (6 bases). The V gene's germline CDR1 is MNHEY and CDR2 SMNVEV (reference sequence). Trimming pared 6 bases from V and 4 bases from J, leaving 12 bases between. CDR3 size: 13 residues. The CDR3 here is CASSSPGAYGYTF. The CDR3 nucleotides read TGTGCCAGCAGCTCCCCAGGGGCCTATGGCTACACCTTC.

The chain combines TRBV5-1 with TRBJ2-6; 12 bases agree with TRBD2. The germline CDR1 and CDR2 sequences are SGHRS and YFSETQ. CDR3 length: 21 amino acids. The J segment lost 1 base and the V segment lost 2 bases, leaving 13 bases of the junction unmatched. The CDR3 here is CASSFPTATSGSFSGANVLTF. The DNA of the CDR3 is TGCGCCAGCAGCTTCCCAACCGCGACTAGCGGGAGTTTTTCTGGGGCCAACGTCCTGACTTTC.

The gene calls are TRBV2 and TRBJ1-2; D possibly corresponds to TRBD1 (5 bases). The V gene lost 4 bases and the J gene lost 8 bases, with 20 bases spanning the gap. The germline V gene has CDR1 SNHLY and CDR2 FYNNEI. The CDR3 has 15 amino acids. CDR3 DNA sequence: TGTGCCAGCAGTGTAGGGTCAGGTCCTCGGGGCGGCTACACCTTC. Its protein product is CASSVGSGPRGGYTF.

The rearrangement uses TRBV7-9 and TRBJ2-2; D ambiguous. CDR1 and CDR2 from the germline V gene are SEHNR and FQNEAQ (reference sequence). CDR3 length equals 14 residues. The V and J ends lost 0 bases and 5 bases respectively, with 7 bases between them. The CDR3 region is CASSLARLTGELFF. CDR3 DNA: TGTGCCAGCAGCTTAGCGCGCTTAACCGGGGAGCTGTTTTTT.